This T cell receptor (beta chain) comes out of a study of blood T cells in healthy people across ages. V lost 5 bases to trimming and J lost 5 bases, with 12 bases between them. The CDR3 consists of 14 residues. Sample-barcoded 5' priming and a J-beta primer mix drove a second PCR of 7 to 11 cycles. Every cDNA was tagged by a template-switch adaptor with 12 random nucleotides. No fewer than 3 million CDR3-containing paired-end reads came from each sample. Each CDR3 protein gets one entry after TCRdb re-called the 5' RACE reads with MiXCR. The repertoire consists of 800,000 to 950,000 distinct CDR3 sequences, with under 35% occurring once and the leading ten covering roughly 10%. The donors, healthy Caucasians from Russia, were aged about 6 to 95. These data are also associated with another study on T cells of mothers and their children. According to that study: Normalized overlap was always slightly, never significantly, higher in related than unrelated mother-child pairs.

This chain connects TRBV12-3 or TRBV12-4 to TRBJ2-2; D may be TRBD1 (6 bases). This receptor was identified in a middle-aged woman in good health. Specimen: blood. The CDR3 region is CASSEGVLTGELFF. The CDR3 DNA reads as TGTGCCAGCAGTGAGGGGGTCCTTACCGGGGAGCTGTTTTTT.